The rows below give T cell receptor beta chains drawn from one sample of a study of patients and donors after allogeneic stem cell transplantation. Each CDR3 protein gets one entry after TCRdb re-called the RT-PCR reads with MiXCR. This sample has approximately 200,000 distinct CDR3 sequences, with 35% to 50% found just once. The sequencing sample was made of blood, either unsorted or a sorted T cell fraction (not recorded which). Receptors originate from a human donor who was either an allogeneic HSCT recipient or a stem cell or donor lymphocyte infusion donor (not recorded which). It is not recorded whose cells these are; they may come from a transplant donor. Both conserved end residues are part of each CDR3. Fields, in order: D gene, clone size, J gene, V gene, CDR3 DNA, CDR3 protein. The D gene is left open where the match is weak. The size entry is marked missing in some rows and otherwise reads once, few, many or a size class.

NA,NA,TRBJ1-1,TRBV5-1,TGCGCCAGCAGCTTGGGGGAGTTGAACACTGAAGCTTTCTTT,CASSLGELNTEAFF
TRBD1,few,TRBJ2-1,TRBV9,TGTGCCAGCAGCGTGCAGGGACAGAACTACAATGAGCAGTTCTTC,CASSVQGQNYNEQFF
TRBD1,few,TRBJ1-4,TRBV12-3/TRBV12-4,TGTGCCAGCAGTTTAGGGGCCGGGACAGGGCGTGAAAAACTGTTTTTT,CASSLGAGTGREKLFF
TRBD2,few,TRBJ2-3,TRBV7-8,TGTGCCAGCAGCTCCTCCCAGGTGGGAGGGGCGGCGGATACGCAGTATTTT,CASSSSQVGGAADTQYF
NA,many,TRBJ1-1,TRBV12-3/TRBV12-4,TGTGCCAGCAGTTCCCCCGGCCGAATGAACACTGAAGCTTTCTTT,CASSSPGRMNTEAFF
NA,NA,TRBJ1-1,TRBV9,TGTGCCAGCAGAGGCCCCGGGCGGACTGAAGCTTTCTTT,CASRGPGRTEAFF
NA,few,TRBJ2-1,TRBV13,TGTGCCAGCAGCTTACCCTCGAGCTCCTACAATGAGCAGTTCTTC,CASSLPSSSYNEQFF
TRBD1,NA,TRBJ2-7,TRBV6-5,TGTGCCAGCAGTGCGCAAACCGGGACAGGTATCTACGAGCAGTACTTC,CASSAQTGTGIYEQYF
NA,NA,TRBJ1-1,TRBV29-1,TGCAGTGCGGGAGGGACTGAAGCTTTCTTT,CSAGGTEAFF
NA,few,TRBJ1-6,TRBV7-9,TGTGCCAGCAGCTTACCCCATAATTCACCCCTCCACTTT,CASSLPHNSPLHF
NA,NA,TRBJ2-1,TRBV7-9,TGTGCCAGCAGCTTAGTGTTGGGAGGCAATGAGCAGTTCTTC,CASSLVLGGNEQFF
TRBD2,NA,TRBJ2-2,TRBV5-1,TGCGCCAGCAGCCAGCTGGGACGGGAGGGCACCGGGGAGCTGTTTTTT,CASSQLGREGTGELFF
NA,few,TRBJ2-2,TRBV7-9,TGTGCCAGCAGCTTAATTCCGGAAGGGAACGGGGAGCTGTTTTTT,CASSLIPEGNGELFF
NA,NA,TRBJ1-4,TRBV4-1,TGCGCCAGCAGCCAAGACGGCTCGGAGAATGAAAAACTGTTTTTT,CASSQDGSENEKLFF
NA,few,TRBJ2-7,TRBV15,TGTGCCACCAGCAGAGATCTCAGTTCCTACGAGCAGTACTTC,CATSRDLSSYEQYF
TRBD1,NA,TRBJ2-7,TRBV24-1,TGTGCCACCAGTGATTCATCGGACAGGCGATTATCCTACGAGCAGTACTTC,CATSDSSDRRLSYEQYF
TRBD2,NA,TRBJ2-2,TRBV6-5,TGTGCCATTCTAGCGGGCACCGGGGAGCTGTTTTTT,CAILAGTGELFF
NA,NA,TRBJ1-1,TRBV4-3,TGCGCCAGCAGCCAAGATCTTCGGAGAGAAACGATATTGAACACTGAAGCTTTCTTT,CASSQDLRRETILNTEAFF
NA,NA,TRBJ1-2,TRBV4-3,TGCGCCAGCAGCCAAGAGTGGTTATTGACAGGCAACTATGGCTACACCTTC,CASSQEWLLTGNYGYTF
TRBD2,once,TRBJ2-2,TRBV28,TGTGCCAGCGAACGGACTAGCCCCGGGGAGCTGTTTTTT,CASERTSPGELFF
NA,NA,TRBJ2-7,TRBV9,TGTGCCAGCAGCATAACGGACGGCTACGAGCAGTACTTC,CASSITDGYEQYF
TRBD1,NA,TRBJ1-2,TRBV28,TGTGCCAGCAGTCAGGACAGGGTACGCCGTGGCTACACCTTC,CASSQDRVRRGYTF
NA,few,TRBJ1-2,TRBV28,TGTGCCAGCAAGCACTATGGCTACACCTTC,CASKHYGYTF
NA,NA,TRBJ1-1,TRBV3-1,TGTGCCAGCAGCCAAGGGGCCCCGGGGCCTGAAGCTTTCTTT,CASSQGAPGPEAFF
NA,NA,TRBJ2-5,TRBV12-3/TRBV12-4,TGTGCCAGCAGTTTAGGGGACTCCACCCAAGAGACCCAGTACTTC,CASSLGDSTQETQYF
TRBD1,few,TRBJ1-1,TRBV6-5,TGTGCCAGCAGTTACTCCGGGGGACAGGGTTTCACTGAAGCTTTCTTT,CASSYSGGQGFTEAFF
TRBD1,NA,TRBJ2-5,TRBV7-6,TGTGCCAGCAGCTCCCGACAGGGTGAAGAGACCCAGTACTTC,CASSSRQGEETQYF
TRBD1,NA,TRBJ1-1,TRBV25-1,TGTGCCAGCACCCCCTCGGGGACAGCGAACACTGAAGCTTTCTTT,CASTPSGTANTEAFF
NA,NA,TRBJ1-2,TRBV2,TGTGCCAGCAGTCGAACGCCGTCGGTAGCTAACTATGGCTACACCTTC,CASSRTPSVANYGYTF
NA,NA,TRBJ2-3,TRBV20-1,TGCAGTGCTTGGGACACCATCACAGATACGCAGTATTTT,CSAWDTITDTQYF
TRBD1,NA,TRBJ2-7,TRBV13,TGTGCCAGCAGCTTAGGGAAGGGGGCGCGGTACGAGCAGTACTTC,CASSLGKGARYEQYF
NA,NA,TRBJ1-1,TRBV28,TGTGCCAGCAGTCCGACCGAGGACAGAAGTCGAGCTTTCTTT,CASSPTEDRSRAFF